This is a list of T cell receptor beta chains from one sample in a study of T cell responses to AZD1222 COVID-19 vaccine. This table comes from immunoSEQ multiplex PCR, and its TCRdb copy is limited to in-frame clones, with some not included. Seen here are roughly 160,000 clones, approximately 90% observed once, and the top ten hold 1.3%. Material: peripheral blood, obtained 28 days after the second AZD1222 dose. The receptors come from an adult who received the AZD1222 COVID-19 vaccine. Both conserved end residues are part of each CDR3. D genes are given only for firm matches. Only part of the rows carry a size: once, few, many, or a class if the clone is expanded.

v_gene	abundance	j_gene	d_gene	CDR3aa	CDR3nt
TRBV28	NA	TRBJ1-2	NA	CASTQRPGQRNYGYTF	TGTGCCAGCACCCAGCGTCCAGGACAGCGCAACTATGGCTACACCTTC
TRBV28	NA	TRBJ1-1	NA	CASLPPPNTEAFF	TGTGCCAGCCTCCCGCCCCCGAACACTGAAGCTTTCTTT
TRBV6-5	NA	TRBJ1-6	NA	CASSYRGNSNSPLHF	TGTGCCAGCAGTTACCGGGGCAACAGCAATTCACCCCTCCACTTT
TRBV4-1	NA	TRBJ2-7	TRBD2	CASSQEPPSGRANEQYF	TGCGCCAGCAGCCAAGAGCCCCCTAGCGGGAGGGCAAACGAGCAGTACTTC
TRBV6-1	NA	TRBJ1-2	NA	CASSEYEGGRIYGYTF	TGTGCCAGCAGTGAATATGAAGGGGGTCGTATCTATGGCTACACCTTC
TRBV6-5	NA	TRBJ2-5	TRBD1	CASRLAGGGWETQYF	TGTGCCAGCAGGCTGGCAGGGGGCGGGTGGGAGACCCAGTACTTC
TRBV4-3	NA	TRBJ1-3	NA	CASSQEVRSGNTIYF	TGCGCCAGCAGCCAAGAGGTACGCTCTGGAAACACCATATATTTT
TRBV20-1	NA	TRBJ2-7	NA	CSASTGPTYEQYF	TGCAGTGCTAGTACGGGGCCGACCTACGAGCAGTACTTC
TRBV18	NA	TRBJ1-6	NA	CASSYQGFINSPLHF	TGTGCCAGCTCATATCAGGGATTCATTAATTCACCCCTCCACTTT
TRBV5-4	NA	TRBJ1-2	NA	CASSARGGDYGYTF	TGTGCCAGCAGCGCGCGTGGGGGAGACTATGGCTACACCTTC
TRBV11-2	NA	TRBJ1-1	NA	CASSAFPGNTEAFF	TGTGCCAGCAGCGCCTTTCCGGGTAACACTGAAGCTTTCTTT
TRBV14	NA	TRBJ2-7	NA	CASSQAPNQPLYEQYF	TGTGCCAGCAGCCAAGCTCCGAACCAGCCTCTGTACGAGCAGTACTTC
TRBV29-1	NA	TRBJ1-2	NA	CSAMDRSPENYGYTF	TGCAGCGCCATGGACAGATCCCCGGAGAACTATGGCTACACCTTC
TRBV2	NA	TRBJ1-2	TRBD1	CASRADRVHYGYTF	TGTGCCAGCAGGGCAGACAGGGTTCACTATGGCTACACCTTC
TRBV30	NA	TRBJ2-5	NA	CAWRLQGGVETQYF	TGTGCCTGGAGGTTACAGGGAGGGGTGGAGACCCAGTACTTC
TRBV5-1	NA	TRBJ2-2	NA	CASSLGPGSGELFF	TGCGCCAGCAGCTTGGGACCGGGCTCCGGGGAGCTGTTTTTT
TRBV9	NA	TRBJ2-5	NA	CASSTGSRETQYF	TGTGCCAGCAGCACAGGATCACGAGAGACCCAGTACTTC
TRBV4-2	NA	TRBJ1-2	NA	CASSQGGIVGYTF	TGTGCCAGCAGCCAGGGGGGGATCGTCGGCTACACCTTC
TRBV11-2	NA	TRBJ2-7	NA	CASSFSRSISYEQYF	TGTGCCAGCAGCTTTAGCCGCAGTATCTCCTACGAGCAGTACTTC
TRBV4-3	NA	TRBJ2-1	TRBD2	CASSQDLASGLYNEQFF	TGCGCCAGCAGCCAAGATCTAGCTAGCGGGCTATACAATGAGCAGTTCTTC
TRBV6-6	NA	TRBJ1-2	NA	CASSYGGVNYGYTF	TGTGCCAGCAGTTACGGGGGGGTTAACTATGGCTACACCTTC
TRBV2	NA	TRBJ2-1	TRBD2	CASIWTSGFYNEQFF	TGTGCCAGCATTTGGACTAGCGGGTTCTACAATGAGCAGTTCTTC
TRBV5-4	NA	TRBJ1-4	NA	CASSHRGSAWGKLFF	TGTGCCAGCAGCCATCGCGGGAGCGCTTGGGGAAAACTGTTTTTT
TRBV6-5	once	TRBJ1-2	NA	CASSYSLGGSGYGYTF	TGTGCCAGCAGTTACTCGTTGGGGGGCTCGGGCTATGGCTACACCTTC
TRBV7-6	NA	TRBJ1-1	NA	CASSLDRSTEAFF	TGTGCCAGCAGCTTAGATAGAAGTACTGAAGCTTTCTTT
TRBV5-1	NA	TRBJ2-5	TRBD1	CASSVTGTGGGETQYF	TGCGCCAGCAGCGTGACCGGGACAGGGGGTGGAGAGACCCAGTACTTC
TRBV30	NA	TRBJ2-7	TRBD1	CAWERDRGSYEQYF	TGTGCCTGGGAGCGGGACAGGGGTTCCTACGAGCAGTACTTC
TRBV2	NA	TRBJ2-3	NA	CASRRNSLSDTQYF	TGTGCCAGCCGCCGAAACAGCCTGTCCGATACGCAGTATTTT
TRBV7-2	NA	TRBJ1-6	NA	CASTGGPRSYNSPLHF	TGTGCCAGCACCGGAGGGCCAAGGTCCTATAATTCACCCCTCCACTTT
TRBV6-5	NA	TRBJ2-7	TRBD2	CASSRTSGRNEQYF	TGTGCCAGCAGTCGGACTAGCGGGAGGAACGAGCAGTACTTC
TRBV2	NA	TRBJ2-3	TRBD2	CASMGGSGTDTQYF	TGTGCCAGCATGGGCGGGAGTGGGACAGATACGCAGTATTTT
TRBV3-1/TRBV3-2	NA	TRBJ1-1	NA	CASSRGTEAFF	TGTGCCAGCAGCCGAGGTACTGAAGCTTTCTTT
TRBV3-1/TRBV3-2	NA	TRBJ2-7	NA	CASSLTRGGEQYF	TGTGCCAGCAGCCTAACACGCGGTGGGGAGCAGTACTTC
TRBV19	NA	TRBJ1-2	TRBD1	CASSRQGDGYTF	TGTGCCAGTAGTCGACAGGGCGATGGCTACACCTTC
TRBV20-1	NA	TRBJ2-7	NA	CSASGSLASYEQYF	TGCAGTGCTAGTGGCAGCCTAGCCAGCTACGAGCAGTACTTC
TRBV6-5	NA	TRBJ1-4	TRBD1	CASSLRPGQGEKLFF	TGTGCCAGCAGCCTCCGACCGGGACAGGGTGAAAAACTGTTTTTT
TRBV5-6	once	TRBJ2-7	NA	CASTPKGDTYEQYF	TGTGCCAGCACCCCTAAGGGGGACACCTACGAGCAGTACTTC
TRBV10-1	NA	TRBJ2-1	NA	CASSESGGPPNNEQFF	TGCGCCAGCAGTGAGTCGGGGGGGCCTCCCAACAATGAGCAGTTCTTC
TRBV27	once	TRBJ1-6	NA	CASSLSSPQTYNSPLHF	TGTGCCAGCAGTTTATCGTCCCCACAGACATATAATTCACCCCTCCACTTT
TRBV7-2	NA	TRBJ2-1	NA	CASSPIPQGLSYNEQFF	TGTGCCAGCAGCCCTATCCCCCAGGGTCTCTCCTACAATGAGCAGTTCTTC
TRBV27	NA	TRBJ2-3	NA	CASSLSGLTDTQYF	TGTGCCAGCAGTTTGTCAGGGTTGACAGATACGCAGTATTTT
TRBV2	NA	TRBJ1-5	TRBD1	CASRDGTGVNQPQHF	TGTGCCAGCAGGGACGGGACAGGGGTCAATCAGCCCCAGCATTTT
TRBV30	NA	TRBJ1-1	TRBD1	CAWMGQRNTEAFF	TGTGCCTGGATGGGACAGCGGAACACTGAAGCTTTCTTT
TRBV7-9	NA	TRBJ1-6	NA	CASSSQGGGGNSPLHF	TGTGCCAGCAGCTCCCAAGGGGGAGGGGGGAATTCACCCCTCCACTTT
TRBV5-1	NA	TRBJ2-6	NA	CASSLLTFGANVLTF	TGCGCCAGCAGCTTGCTGACATTCGGGGCCAACGTCCTGACTTTC
TRBV5-6	NA	TRBJ1-2	NA	CASSLERGKGYTF	TGTGCCAGCAGCTTGGAACGGGGTAAGGGCTACACCTTC
TRBV10-3	NA	TRBJ1-5	NA	CAISDIINQPQHF	TGTGCCATCAGTGACATCATCAATCAGCCCCAGCATTTT
TRBV13	once	TRBJ1-3	NA	CASSYEVSGNTIYF	TGTGCCAGCAGCTACGAGGTCTCTGGAAACACCATATATTTT
TRBV28	NA	TRBJ2-7	TRBD2	CASSPPGSGRDYEQYF	TGTGCCAGCAGTCCCCCGGGTAGCGGGAGGGACTACGAGCAGTACTTC
TRBV28	NA	TRBJ1-5	NA	CASATPGPPNQPQHF	TGTGCCAGCGCTACACCGGGACCTCCCAATCAGCCCCAGCATTTT
TRBV2	NA	TRBJ1-1	NA	CARSQGGNTEAFF	TGTGCCAGGTCACAGGGAGGGAACACTGAAGCTTTCTTT
TRBV19	NA	TRBJ1-5	NA	CASSIRGRDQPQHF	TGTGCCAGTAGTATTCGGGGGCGCGATCAGCCCCAGCATTTT